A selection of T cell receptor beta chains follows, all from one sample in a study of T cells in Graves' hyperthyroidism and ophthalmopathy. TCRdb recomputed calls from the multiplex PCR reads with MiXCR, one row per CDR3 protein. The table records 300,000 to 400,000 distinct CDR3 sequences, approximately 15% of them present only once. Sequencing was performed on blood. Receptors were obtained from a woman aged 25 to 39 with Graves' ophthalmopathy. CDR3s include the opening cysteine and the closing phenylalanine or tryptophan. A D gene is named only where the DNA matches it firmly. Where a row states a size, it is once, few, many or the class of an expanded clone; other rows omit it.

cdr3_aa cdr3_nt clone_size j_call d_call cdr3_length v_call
CASSLGPQSSSYNSPLHF TGTGCCAGCAGCTTAGGTCCGCAGTCTAGCTCCTATAATTCACCCCTCCACTTT few TRBJ1-6 . 18 TRBV7-2
CSVTGQGVGIYGYTF TGCAGCGTGACGGGACAGGGAGTAGGAATCTATGGCTACACCTTC many TRBJ1-2 TRBD1 15 TRBV29-1
CASSPPDVADTQYF TGTGCCAGCAGCCCCCCGGATGTAGCGGATACGCAGTATTTT . TRBJ2-3 . 14 TRBV7-9
CASSFKVAMETQYF TGTGCCAGCAGCTTTAAAGTAGCTATGGAGACCCAGTACTTC many TRBJ2-5 . 14 TRBV5-4
CASSQLGGYTF TGTGCCAGCAGTCAATTGGGAGGCTACACCTTC few TRBJ1-2 . 11 TRBV12-3/TRBV12-4
CAWSGQKNIQYF TGTGCCTGGAGTGGACAAAAAAACATTCAGTACTTC many TRBJ2-4 . 12 TRBV30
CSARARGVMETQYF TGCAGTGCTAGGGCCCGGGGAGTCATGGAGACCCAGTACTTC many TRBJ2-5 . 14 TRBV20-1
CTSRSLGRRNTGELFF TGTACCAGCCGGAGTTTGGGACGGAGAAACACCGGGGAGCTGTTTTTT . TRBJ2-2 . 16 TRBV28
CATSTFASRGSVVGGHGYTF TGTGCCACCAGTACCTTTGCCAGCCGGGGTAGTGTTGTCGGGGGGCATGGCTACACCTTC few TRBJ1-2 . 20 TRBV24-1
CASSFLARGLWEQYF TGTGCCAGCAGCTTCTTGGCCAGGGGGCTGTGGGAGCAGTACTTC many TRBJ2-7 TRBD1 15 TRBV11-2
CASSEDRAYGYTF TGTGCCAGCAGCGAGGACAGGGCCTATGGCTACACCTTC many TRBJ1-2 TRBD1 13 TRBV2
CASILRGQVIGRNQPQHF TGTGCCAGCATCCTCAGGGGACAGGTCATTGGGCGCAATCAGCCCCAGCATTTT many TRBJ1-5 TRBD1 18 TRBV7-2
CASSYPIEDTRKNSYEQYF TGTGCCAGCAGTTACCCGATCGAGGACACCCGGAAAAACTCCTACGAGCAGTACTTC . TRBJ2-7 . 19 TRBV6-2/TRBV6-3
CASSQSTGRESPLHF TGTGCCAGCAGCCAGTCGACAGGGAGGGAGTCACCCCTCCACTTT many TRBJ1-6 TRBD1 15 TRBV3-1
CASSSLGGGSEAFF TGTGCCAGCAGTTCCCTCGGGGGCGGCTCTGAAGCTTTCTTT many TRBJ1-1 . 14 TRBV6-1
CASSVEAGVTTDTQYF TGTGCCAGCAGCGTTGAAGCGGGGGTTACCACAGATACGCAGTATTTT few TRBJ2-3 TRBD2 16 TRBV9
CASSESGGDSPYEQYF TGCGCCAGCAGTGAGTCGGGTGGGGACAGCCCCTACGAGCAGTACTTC . TRBJ2-7 TRBD1 16 TRBV10-2
CASALYGGNEQFF TGTGCCAGCGCCCTCTACGGGGGCAATGAGCAGTTCTTC many TRBJ2-1 . 13 TRBV11-3
CSARDNGAYNEQFF TGCAGTGCTAGGGACAATGGGGCCTACAATGAGCAGTTCTTC few TRBJ2-1 . 14 TRBV20-1
CASSRTRVRTDTQYF TGCGCCAGCAGCCGGACTAGAGTTCGCACAGATACGCAGTATTTT many TRBJ2-3 TRBD2 15 TRBV5-1
CASSFLVPRGRDSYEQYF TGTGCCAGCAGTTTCCTGGTACCCCGAGGGAGAGACTCCTACGAGCAGTACTTC many TRBJ2-7 . 18 TRBV28
CASSLRAGGSTDTQYF TGTGCCAGCAGCTTAAGGGCGGGGGGATCCACAGATACGCAGTATTTT . TRBJ2-3 TRBD2 16 TRBV7-2
CASSLRRAGNIGELFF TGTGCCAGCAGTTTAAGGAGGGCAGGGAATATCGGGGAGCTGTTTTTT many TRBJ2-2 . 16 TRBV12-3/TRBV12-4
CASSLVPTDMNTEAFF TGTGCCAGCAGCTTAGTCCCAACAGACATGAACACTGAAGCTTTCTTT . TRBJ1-1 . 16 TRBV7-2
CASSRRDRVPGNTIYF TGTGCCAGCAGTCGCCGGGACAGGGTCCCTGGAAACACCATATATTTT . TRBJ1-3 TRBD1 16 TRBV12-3/TRBV12-4
CASSPDRGLHF TGTGCCAGCAGTCCGGACAGGGGCCTGCATTTT many TRBJ1-5 TRBD1 11 TRBV28
CAISEGLGQETQYF TGTGCCATCAGTGAGGGACTGGGACAAGAGACCCAGTACTTC many TRBJ2-5 . 14 TRBV10-3
CAWSTGLAGGHYEQYF TGTGCCTGGAGTACGGGACTAGCGGGGGGGCACTACGAGCAGTACTTC many TRBJ2-7 TRBD2 16 TRBV30
CASSLMRNYNSPLHF TGCGCCAGCAGCTTAATGAGAAATTACAATTCACCCCTCCACTTT . TRBJ1-6 . 15 TRBV5-1
CASSLRQTQETQYF TGTGCCAGCAGCTTACGACAGACGCAAGAGACCCAGTACTTC many TRBJ2-5 . 14 TRBV2
CSARDPGQGIIYEQYF TGCAGTGCTAGAGATCCCGGACAGGGAATAATTTACGAGCAGTACTTC . TRBJ2-7 TRBD1 16 TRBV20-1
CASTLKKGLYNEQFF TGTGCCAGCACCTTAAAGAAGGGGTTATACAATGAGCAGTTCTTC many TRBJ2-1 . 15 TRBV28
CASSSQSQGADTQYF TGTGCCAGCAGCTCCCAATCACAGGGTGCAGATACGCAGTATTTT few TRBJ2-3 . 15 TRBV5-6
CSAKRTDTQYF TGCAGTGCTAAGAGGACAGATACGCAGTATTTT many TRBJ2-3 . 11 TRBV20-1
CASSSDRKTQYF TGTGCTAGCAGCTCCGACCGGAAGACCCAGTACTTC many TRBJ2-5 . 12 TRBV7-7
CASSPPQPADTQYF TGTGCCAGCTCACCACCCCAGCCGGCAGATACGCAGTATTTT . TRBJ2-3 . 14 TRBV18
CASSPTLNQPQHF TGTGCCAGCAGCCCGACACTTAATCAGCCCCAGCATTTT many TRBJ1-5 . 13 TRBV28
CASSLHYPQNQPQHF TGTGCCAGCAGTTTACACTACCCACAGAATCAGCCCCAGCATTTT few TRBJ1-5 . 15 TRBV28
CSAPGGITYEQYF TGCAGTGCTCCAGGGGGCATCACCTACGAGCAGTACTTC many TRBJ2-7 TRBD1 13 TRBV20-1
CASSSTGSDRSPLHF TGCGCCAGCAGTTCCACGGGCAGCGACCGTTCACCCCTCCACTTT many TRBJ1-6 . 15 TRBV5-1
CASSRPGLATDTQYF TGTGCCAGCAGTCGTCCGGGACTAGCCACAGATACGCAGTATTTT many TRBJ2-3 TRBD2 15 TRBV5-8